These T cell receptor beta chains were read from a single sample in a study of T cell clones after liver transplantation. Generated by immunoSEQ multiplex PCR, the TCRdb table keeps only in-frame clones and is missing some. Altogether approximately 51,000 clones are present, 80% to 90% being singletons, with the ten largest covering approximately 14%. Sequences were derived from CD8+ T cells from blood, sampled 12 months after liver transplant. The receptors were gathered from a human patient who received a liver transplant. Some T cells may be graft donor cells. CDR3s include the opening cysteine and the closing phenylalanine or tryptophan. For some rows the clone size is stated as once, few or many, or as a class when expanded; others skip it.

CDR3	size	V	J
CASRPFGGNTEAFF	.	TRBV5-6	TRBJ1-1
CASSPRTGAGYGYTF	.	TRBV7-6	TRBJ1-2
CASSSPGDGYTF	.	TRBV5-4	TRBJ1-2
CASSISTGGLYEQYF	.	TRBV19	TRBJ2-7
CALTRREIGAYNEQFF	.	TRBV7-3	TRBJ2-1
CSTQGWNEQFF	.	TRBV29-1	TRBJ2-1
CASSHQGGVAKNIQYF	many	TRBV28	TRBJ2-4
CASSQVLGTGVTEAFF	.	TRBV4-1	TRBJ1-1
CASSLTRIDEQYF	.	TRBV28	TRBJ2-7
CASSPGGGAYNEQFF	.	TRBV11-3	TRBJ2-1
CASSGGTGFYEQYF	.	TRBV5-4	TRBJ2-7
CASSGMAGAPQETQYF	.	TRBV11-2	TRBJ2-5
CASSLLFVRDSNQPQHF	.	TRBV27	TRBJ1-5
CSVPGPYGYTF	.	TRBV29-1	TRBJ1-2
CASSLWKGGTGELFF	.	TRBV28	TRBJ2-2
CASRDPWRETQYF	.	TRBV28	TRBJ2-5
CSVIKPPGTGEQYF	.	TRBV29-1	TRBJ2-7
CASSLLGQPQHF	.	TRBV27	TRBJ1-5
CASSSLDYGKQFF	.	TRBV27	TRBJ2-1
CSVLGAWDTEAFF	once	TRBV29-1	TRBJ1-1
CASSPTTYNEKLFF	.	TRBV7-9	TRBJ1-4
CASSLDRYNEQFF	.	TRBV5-4	TRBJ2-1
CAWSIGQPQHF	.	TRBV30	TRBJ1-5
CASSLMGGSSYEQYF	.	TRBV7-3	TRBJ2-7
CASSSDRVVYEQYF	.	TRBV5-4	TRBJ2-7
CASSYGGFNNEQFF	.	TRBV6-5	TRBJ2-1
CASSSGRSYNEQFF	once	TRBV5-4	TRBJ2-1
CASSLAGAYEQYF	.	TRBV28	TRBJ2-7
CATTLLGTYGYTF	.	TRBV15	TRBJ1-2
CASSRWTGPNQPQHF	.	TRBV19	TRBJ1-5
CATSRDPKREDLGDTQYF	.	TRBV15	TRBJ2-3
CASSRPAAGVGNEQFF	.	TRBV27	TRBJ2-1
CASSYESDGEDEKLFF	.	TRBV6-6	TRBJ1-4
CASSSLGGGITDTQYF	.	TRBV11-2	TRBJ2-3
CASSLGRQPSYNEQFF	.	TRBV7-9	TRBJ2-1
CASSVTLAPKADEQFF	.	TRBV7-7	TRBJ2-1
CASSSGGPYEQYF	.	TRBV7-6	TRBJ2-7
CASTDDSMNTEAFF	once	TRBV19	TRBJ1-1
CASSQEQGNREQFF	few	TRBV4-3	TRBJ2-1
CASSVRLAGEETQYF	.	TRBV13	TRBJ2-5
CASSGGLAGWNEQFF	.	TRBV19	TRBJ2-1
CASSSLRDRAYEKLFF	.	TRBV28	TRBJ1-4
CASSLEETQYF	.	TRBV11-2	TRBJ2-5
CASSHSTGEVGELFF	.	TRBV4-1	TRBJ2-2
CASSILAGGNNEQFF	.	TRBV19	TRBJ2-1
CASSEVWRGGDTQYF	.	TRBV6-1	TRBJ2-3
CASTGIGIEKLFF	.	TRBV19	TRBJ1-4
CASSPGRHYEQYF	once	TRBV7-2	TRBJ2-7
CASSPFTGRLNEQFF	.	TRBV6-5	TRBJ2-1
CASSGGTAWGYTF	.	TRBV7-9	TRBJ1-2
CSVEGDNQPQHF	few	TRBV29-1	TRBJ1-5
CASSIAGTSGYEQYF	.	TRBV19	TRBJ2-7
CASRRSETYEQYF	.	TRBV5-1	TRBJ2-7
CASSFSGLVAGTDTQYF	once	TRBV27	TRBJ2-3